The next 9 T cell receptor beta chains were all read from a single sample in a study of shared clonotypes between healthy human individuals. Profiled with immunoSEQ multiplex PCR; TCRdb holds only in-frame clones, not every one. The sample yields about 710,000 clones, around 70% seen once. The sample consisted of memory CD4+ T cells sorted from blood. Subset reported: CD45RA-negative fraction. These receptors came from a woman younger than 45 in good health.

This clone was picked up many times. The V gene is TRBV4-1, the J gene TRBJ1-4; D may be TRBD1 (5 bases). The CDR3 has 13 amino acids. The germline V and J ends were trimmed by 1 base and 12 bases, with 12 bases remaining between them. CDR1 and CDR2 from the germline V gene are MGHRA and YSYEKL. The CDR3 bases are TGCGCCAGCAGCCAAGTCGGTGCAGGGCAACTGTTTTTT. This codes for CASSQVGAGQLFF.

As for this clone: Relative to the germline gene, one junction end is altered; a read error may explain this. The chain recombines TRBV30 with TRBJ1-1, with D possibly TRBD1 on 6 matching bases. This CDR3 spans 11 amino acids. Germline CDR1 GTSNPN, CDR2 SVGIG (reference sequence). CDR3 bases: TGCTTAATACAGGGGAACACTGAAGCTTTCTTT. Its protein is CLIQGNTEAFF.

The rearrangement joins TRBV6-1 to TRBJ2-7, with 7 bases identical to TRBD1. Germline V lookup: CDR1 MNHNS, CDR2 SASEGT. Germline trimming cut 2 bases from V and 5 bases from J; bases unmatched to any gene: 6. This CDR3 spans 14 amino acids. The chain's CDR3 is CASSENRGNDEQYF. Written as DNA, the CDR3 is TGTGCCAGCAGTGAAAACAGGGGAAACGACGAGCAGTACTTC.

This clone turned up a few times. This chain connects TRBV5-1 to TRBJ2-5; tentative D call: TRBD1 (6 bases). CDR1 is SGHRS and CDR2 is YFSETQ in the germline V gene. Trimming pared 4 bases from V and 6 bases from J, leaving 16 bases between. This CDR3 comprises 14 residues. CDR3 DNA sequence: TGCGCCAGCAGCCCTAAAACAGGGATGAAGACCCAGTACTTC. Its translation is CASSPKTGMKTQYF.

The chain employs TRBV7-9 and TRBJ2-1, with 7 bases identical to TRBD1. This CDR3 region has 14 residues. V lost 5 bases to trimming and J lost 3 bases; unmatched junction nucleotides: 4. The germline CDR1 and CDR2 sequences are SEHNR and FQNEAQ (reference sequence). CDR3 sequence: CASSETGNYNEQFF. CDR3 bases: TGTGCCAGCAGCGAGACAGGGAACTACAATGAGCAGTTCTTC.

This clone was seen only once. In the same sample, other DNA sequences code for this CDR3. V usage is TRBV18 and J usage is TRBJ2-3; D gene uncertain. The CDR3 covers 13 residues. The V and J ends lost 4 bases and 5 bases respectively, with 10 bases between them. Germline CDR1 reads KGHSH; CDR2 reads LQKENI. This CDR3 is CASSLLPGDTQYF. The CDR3 DNA is TGTGCCAGCTCACTTCTGCCGGGAGATACGCAGTATTTT.

V usage is TRBV7-9 and J usage is TRBJ2-2; 9 bases align to TRBD1. CDR1 and CDR2 from the germline V gene are SEHNR and FQNEAQ (reference sequence). The CDR3 sequence is 18 residues long. Losses at the gene ends were 4 bases for V and 2 bases for J; bases not matched to a gene: 11. CDR3: CASSSFPDRGRNTGELFF. The CDR3 DNA follows: TGTGCCAGCAGCTCATTTCCGGACAGGGGACGCAACACCGGGGAGCTGTTTTTT.

V and J are TRBV19 and TRBJ2-3; TRBD2 might be the D (6 bases). CDR3 length: 14 residues. V dropped 3 bases and J dropped 2 bases, with 9 bases sitting between them. Looked up from germline, CDR1 is LNHDA and CDR2 is SQIVND (reference sequence). DNA of the CDR3: TGTGCCAGTAGTATGGGACTTCACACAGATACGCAGTATTTT. It specifies CASSMGLHTDTQYF.

The V and J genes are TRBV7-2 and TRBJ2-5; D is perhaps TRBD2 (5 bases). The CDR3 spans 15 residues. Trimming stripped 0 bases from V and 5 bases from J, with 13 bases between. Per germline, CDR1 SGHTA and CDR2 FQGNSA. Here the CDR3 DNA reads TGTGCCAGCAGCTTAGCTTTTGCGGGCGAGGAGACCCAGTACTTC. The encoded protein is CASSLAFAGEETQYF.